Sequencing of this TCR beta chain was carried out in a study of T cells after yellow fever vaccination. MiXCR, run by TCRdb on the 5' RACE reads, gives a single entry per CDR3 protein. The sample yields approximately 93,000 distinct CDR3 sequences, roughly 6% seen once. The sample here was CD8+ T cells sorted from PBMCs, taken 10 days after the yellow fever booster vaccination. The clonotype was recovered from a man younger than 35 who received the YFV17D yellow fever vaccine.

In DNA, the CDR3 is TGTGCCAGCAGCTTAGCCGGCTCTGGAAACACCATATATTTT. This translates into CASSLAGSGNTIYF. This chain connects TRBV7-2 to TRBJ1-3; no reliable D call. Trimming took 0 bases from V and 0 from J, leaving 3 bases between them. The CDR3 has 14 residues. In germline, CDR1 is SGHTA, CDR2 FQGNSA.